This T cell receptor (beta chain) was found in a study of blood T cells in healthy people across ages. The amount of total RNA extracted per sample was at least 5 micrograms. Germline V gene sequence: CDR1 DFQATT, CDR2 SNEGSKA (reference sequence). This CDR3 comprises 13 residues. The ends were cut back, 4 bases at V and 5 bases at J, with 14 bases in the middle. Through a sample-barcoded 5' primer and a J-beta primer mix, a second PCR was run for roughly 6 to 11 cycles. From the 5' RACE reads, TCRdb called clonotypes with MiXCR, one entry per CDR3 protein. The sample records some 800,000 distinct CDR3 sequences, roughly 25% being singletons. In this sample, this clonotype turned up a few times. These data also formed part of another study, on T cells of mothers and their children. As that study records: In cDNA synthesis, all of the extracted RNA was used at about 1.6 ug per 15 ul. The authors added sample barcodes and 2-4 random nucleotides using the M1S primer of the second PCR. Researchers report slightly higher, though non-significant, overlap in related mother-child pairs than in unrelated pairs.

The receptor comes from a boy younger than 18 in good health. This sequence joins TRBV20-1 and TRBJ2-5; tentative D call: TRBD2 (5 bases). Sample: blood. Here the CDR3 DNA reads TGCAGTGCTACAAAGGCGGGCGTGGAGACCCAGTACTTC. Its translation is CSATKAGVETQYF.